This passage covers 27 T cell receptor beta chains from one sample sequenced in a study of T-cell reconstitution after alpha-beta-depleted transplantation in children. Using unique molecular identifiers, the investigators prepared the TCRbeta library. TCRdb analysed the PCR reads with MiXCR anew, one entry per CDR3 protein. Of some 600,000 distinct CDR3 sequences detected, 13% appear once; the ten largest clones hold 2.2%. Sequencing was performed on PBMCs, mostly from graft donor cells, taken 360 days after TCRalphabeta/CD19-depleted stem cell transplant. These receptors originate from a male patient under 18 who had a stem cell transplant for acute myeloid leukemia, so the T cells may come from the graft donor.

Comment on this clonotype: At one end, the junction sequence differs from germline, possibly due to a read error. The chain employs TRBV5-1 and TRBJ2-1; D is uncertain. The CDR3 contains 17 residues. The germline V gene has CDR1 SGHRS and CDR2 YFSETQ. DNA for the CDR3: TGCGCCAGCAGCTCAAGAACCGGACCGGATAATTACAATGAGCGGTTCTTC. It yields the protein CASSSRTGPDNYNERFF.

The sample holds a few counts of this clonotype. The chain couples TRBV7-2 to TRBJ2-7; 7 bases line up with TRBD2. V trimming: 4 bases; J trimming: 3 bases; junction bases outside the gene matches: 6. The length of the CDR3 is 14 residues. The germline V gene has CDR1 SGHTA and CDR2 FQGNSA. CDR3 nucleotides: TGTGCCAGCAGCTATTGGACTAGAGGCTACGAGCAGTACTTC. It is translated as CASSYWTRGYEQYF.

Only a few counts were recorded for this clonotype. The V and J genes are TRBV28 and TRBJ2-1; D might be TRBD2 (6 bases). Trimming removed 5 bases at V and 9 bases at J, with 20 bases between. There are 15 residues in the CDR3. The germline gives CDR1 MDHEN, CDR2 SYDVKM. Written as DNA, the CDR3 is TGTGCCAGCAGTCTTGGGACTCCGAAATGGTGTGAGCAGTTCTTC. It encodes CASSLGTPKWCEQFF.

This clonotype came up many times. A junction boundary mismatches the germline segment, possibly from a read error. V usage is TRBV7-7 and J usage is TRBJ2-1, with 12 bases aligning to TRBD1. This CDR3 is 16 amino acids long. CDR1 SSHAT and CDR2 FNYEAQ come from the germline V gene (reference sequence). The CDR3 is CASSLAGTGGGDEQFF. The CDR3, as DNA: TGTGCTAGCAGCTTGGCAGGGACAGGGGGCGGAGATGAGCAGTTCTTC. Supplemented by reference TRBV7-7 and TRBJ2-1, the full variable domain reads GAGVSQSPRYKVTKRGQDVTLRCDPISSHATLYWYQQALGQGPEFLTYFNYEAQPDKSGLPSDRFSAERPEGSISTLTIQRTEQRDSAMYRCASSLAGTGGGDEQFFGPGTRLTVL.

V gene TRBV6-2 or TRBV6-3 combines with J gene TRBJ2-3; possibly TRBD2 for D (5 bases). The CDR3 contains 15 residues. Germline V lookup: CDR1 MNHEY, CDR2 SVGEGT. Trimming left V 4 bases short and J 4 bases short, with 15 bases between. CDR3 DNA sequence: TGTGCCAGCAGTTTTTCTCGGGGAATCGCAGATACGCAGTATTTT. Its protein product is CASSFSRGIADTQYF.

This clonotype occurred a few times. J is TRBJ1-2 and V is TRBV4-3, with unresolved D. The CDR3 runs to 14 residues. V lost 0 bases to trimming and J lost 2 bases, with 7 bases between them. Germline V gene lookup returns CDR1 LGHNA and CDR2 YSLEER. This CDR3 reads CASSQDWQNYGYTF. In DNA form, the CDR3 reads TGCGCCAGCAGCCAAGATTGGCAGAACTATGGCTACACCTTC.

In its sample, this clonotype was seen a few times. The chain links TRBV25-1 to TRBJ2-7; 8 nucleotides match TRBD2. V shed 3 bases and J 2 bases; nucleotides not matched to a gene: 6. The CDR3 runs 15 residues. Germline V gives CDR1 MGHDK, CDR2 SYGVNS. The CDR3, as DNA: TGTGCCAGCAGTGACTTAGCGGGACCAACCTACGAGCAGTACTTC. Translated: CASSDLAGPTYEQYF.

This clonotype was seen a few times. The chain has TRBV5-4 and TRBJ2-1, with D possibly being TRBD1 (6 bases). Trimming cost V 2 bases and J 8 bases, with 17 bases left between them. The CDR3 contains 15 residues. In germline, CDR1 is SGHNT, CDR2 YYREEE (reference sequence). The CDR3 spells CASSFDRPFEYEQFF. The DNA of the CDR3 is TGTGCCAGCAGCTTTGACAGGCCCTTTGAGTATGAGCAGTTCTTC.

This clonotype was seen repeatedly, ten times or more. CDR3 DNA sequence: TGTGCCAGCAGCTTTGGGTCTAGCGGGCTACTCTCCTACGAGCAGTACTTC. It codes for CASSFGSSGLLSYEQYF. The rearrangement links TRBV7-2 to TRBJ2-7, with 8 bases identical to TRBD2. From germline, CDR1 is SGHTA and CDR2 FQGNSA. With V trimmed by 3 bases and J by 0 bases, 10 bases remained unmatched. There are 17 residues in the CDR3. The entire variable domain, with the rest obtained from reference TRBV7-2 and TRBJ2-7, is as follows: GAGVSQSPSNKVTEKGKDVELRCDPISGHTALYWYRQSLGQGLEFLIYFQGNSAPDKSGLPSDRFSAERTGGSVSTLTIQRTQQEDSAVYLCASSFGSSGLLSYEQYFGPGTRLTVT.

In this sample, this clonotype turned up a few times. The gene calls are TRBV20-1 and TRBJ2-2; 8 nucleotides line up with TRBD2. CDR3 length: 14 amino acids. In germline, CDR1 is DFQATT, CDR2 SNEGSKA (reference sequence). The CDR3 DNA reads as TGCAGCTCCTCTCGGGAGGGAGGGACCGGGGAGCTGTTTTTT. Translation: CSSSREGGTGELFF.

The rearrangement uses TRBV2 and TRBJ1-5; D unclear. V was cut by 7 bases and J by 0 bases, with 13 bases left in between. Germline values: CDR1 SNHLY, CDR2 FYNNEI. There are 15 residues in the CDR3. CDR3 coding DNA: TGTGCCAGCAACCCGAATCCCTATAGCAATCAGCCCCAGCATTTT. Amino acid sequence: CASNPNPYSNQPQHF.

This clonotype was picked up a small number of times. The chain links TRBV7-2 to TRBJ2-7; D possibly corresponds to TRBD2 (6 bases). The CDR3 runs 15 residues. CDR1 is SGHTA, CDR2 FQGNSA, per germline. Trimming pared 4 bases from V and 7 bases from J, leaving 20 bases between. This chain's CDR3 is CASSSVPIAALEQYF. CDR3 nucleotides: TGTGCCAGCAGCTCGGTTCCCATAGCGGCCCTGGAGCAGTACTTC.

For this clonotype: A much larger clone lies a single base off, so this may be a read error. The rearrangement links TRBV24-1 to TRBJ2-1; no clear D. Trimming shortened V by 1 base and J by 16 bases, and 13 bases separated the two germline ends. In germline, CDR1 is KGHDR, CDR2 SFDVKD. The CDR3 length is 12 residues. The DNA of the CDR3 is TGTGCCACCAGTGATTTACCCTGGCGCAACTTCTTC. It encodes CATSDLPWRNFF.

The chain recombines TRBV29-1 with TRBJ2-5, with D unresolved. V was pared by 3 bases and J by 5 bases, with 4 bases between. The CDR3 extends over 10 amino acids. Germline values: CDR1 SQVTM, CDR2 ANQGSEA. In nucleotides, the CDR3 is TGCAGCGTTGATCCGGAGACCCAGTACTTC. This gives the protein CSVDPETQYF.

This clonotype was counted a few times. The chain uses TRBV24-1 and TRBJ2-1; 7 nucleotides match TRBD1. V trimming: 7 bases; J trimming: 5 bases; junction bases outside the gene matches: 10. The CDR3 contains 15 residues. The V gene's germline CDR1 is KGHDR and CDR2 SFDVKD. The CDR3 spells CATSDRAIVHNEQFF. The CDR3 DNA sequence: TGTGCCACCAGCGACAGGGCAATCGTCCACAATGAGCAGTTCTTC.

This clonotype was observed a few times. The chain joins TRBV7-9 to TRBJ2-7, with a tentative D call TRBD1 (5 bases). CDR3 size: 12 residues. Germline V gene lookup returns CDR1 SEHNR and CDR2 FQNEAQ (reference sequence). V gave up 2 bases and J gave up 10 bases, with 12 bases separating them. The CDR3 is CASSLTDGAQYF. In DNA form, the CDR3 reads TGTGCCAGCAGCTTAACTGATGGGGCCCAGTACTTC. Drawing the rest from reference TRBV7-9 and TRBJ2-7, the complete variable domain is DTGVSQNPRHKITKRGQNVTFRCDPISEHNRLYWYRQTLGQGPEFLTYFQNEAQLEKSRLLSDRFSAERPKGSFSTLEIQRTEQGDSAMYLCASSLTDGAQYFGPGTRLTVT.

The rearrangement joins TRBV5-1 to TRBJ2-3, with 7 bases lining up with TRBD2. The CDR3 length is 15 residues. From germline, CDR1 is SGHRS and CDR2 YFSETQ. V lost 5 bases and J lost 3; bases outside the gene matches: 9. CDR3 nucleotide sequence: TGCGCCAGCAGGTCCGGACTAGGAGGGACAGATACGCAGTATTTT. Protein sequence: CASRSGLGGTDTQYF.

The CDR3 reads CASSLGGSSKNIQYF. The CDR3 region has the DNA TGTGCCAGCAGCTTGGGGGGGTCGTCCAAAAACATTCAGTACTTC. This chain joins TRBV5-8 and TRBJ2-4; perhaps D is TRBD1 or TRBD2 (5 bases each). This CDR3 contains 15 residues. V shed 0 bases and J shed 2 bases, with 9 bases lying between them. The germline V gene has CDR1 SGHTS and CDR2 YDEGEE.

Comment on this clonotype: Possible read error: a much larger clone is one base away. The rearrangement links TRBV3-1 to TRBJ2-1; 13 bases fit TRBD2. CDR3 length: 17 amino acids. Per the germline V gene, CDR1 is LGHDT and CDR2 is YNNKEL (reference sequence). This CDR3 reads CASSRTSGSTAYKEQFF. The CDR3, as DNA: TGTGCCAGCAGCCGGACTAGCGGGAGCACCGCATACAAGGAGCAGTTCTTC.

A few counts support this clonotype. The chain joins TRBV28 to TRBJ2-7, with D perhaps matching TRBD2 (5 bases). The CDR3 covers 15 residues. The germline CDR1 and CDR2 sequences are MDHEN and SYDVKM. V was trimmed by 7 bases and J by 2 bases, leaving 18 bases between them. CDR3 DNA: TGTGCCAGCACCCCTGCCGGGGAATGGGCCTACGAGCAGTACTTC. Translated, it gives CASTPAGEWAYEQYF.

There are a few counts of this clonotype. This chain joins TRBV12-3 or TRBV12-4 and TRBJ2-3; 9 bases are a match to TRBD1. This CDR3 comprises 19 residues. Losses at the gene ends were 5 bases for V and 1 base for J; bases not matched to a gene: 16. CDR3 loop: CASSLGQGNPNFGTDTQYF. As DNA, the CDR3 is TGTGCCAGCAGTCTAGGACAGGGGAACCCCAACTTCGGCACAGATACGCAGTATTTT.

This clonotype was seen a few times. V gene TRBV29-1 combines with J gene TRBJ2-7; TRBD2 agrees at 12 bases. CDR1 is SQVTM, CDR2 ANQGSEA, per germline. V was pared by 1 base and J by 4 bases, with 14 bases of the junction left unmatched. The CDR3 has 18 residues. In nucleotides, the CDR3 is TGCAGCGTTGAAGGAATTATAACGACTAGCGGGAGCCCTTACGAGCAGTACTTC. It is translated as CSVEGIITTSGSPYEQYF.

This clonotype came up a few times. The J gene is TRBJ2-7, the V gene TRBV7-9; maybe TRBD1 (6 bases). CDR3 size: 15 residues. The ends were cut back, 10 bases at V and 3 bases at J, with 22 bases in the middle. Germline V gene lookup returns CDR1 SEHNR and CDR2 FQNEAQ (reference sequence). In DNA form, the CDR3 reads TGTGCCATCTGGGCCGGGACACCACAATTCTACGAGCAGTACTTC. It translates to CAIWAGTPQFYEQYF.

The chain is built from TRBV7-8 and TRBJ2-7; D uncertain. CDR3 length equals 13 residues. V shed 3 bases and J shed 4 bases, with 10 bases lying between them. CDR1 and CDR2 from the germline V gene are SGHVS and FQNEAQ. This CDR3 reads CASSFSPLYEQYF. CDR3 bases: TGTGCCAGCAGCTTTTCCCCCCTATACGAGCAGTACTTC.

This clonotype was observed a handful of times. CDR3 loop: CASTLDTYYGYTF. As DNA, the CDR3 is TGTGCCAGCACCCTGGACACGTACTATGGCTACACCTTC. The chain uses TRBV28 and TRBJ1-2, with D maybe TRBD1 (5 bases). With 7 bases removed from V and 3 bases from J, the gap between germline ends came to 12 bases. Germline CDR1 and CDR2: MDHEN and SYDVKM. The CDR3 sequence is 13 residues long.

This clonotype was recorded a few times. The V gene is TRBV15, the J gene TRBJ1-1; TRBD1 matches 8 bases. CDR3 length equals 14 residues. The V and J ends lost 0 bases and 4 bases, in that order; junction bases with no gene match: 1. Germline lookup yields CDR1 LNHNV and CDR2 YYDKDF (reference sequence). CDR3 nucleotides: TGTGCCACCAGCAGAGACAGGGGGCCCACTGAAGCTTTCTTT. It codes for CATSRDRGPTEAFF.

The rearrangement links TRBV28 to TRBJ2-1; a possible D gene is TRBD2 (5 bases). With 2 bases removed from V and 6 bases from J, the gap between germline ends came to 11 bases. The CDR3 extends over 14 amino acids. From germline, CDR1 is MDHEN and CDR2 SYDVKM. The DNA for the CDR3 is TGTGCCAGCAGTTTAACGGGAATAGGCAATGAGCAGTTCTTC. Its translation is CASSLTGIGNEQFF.